The rows below give T cell receptor beta chains drawn from one sample of a study of T cell responses to AZD1222 COVID-19 vaccine. Method: immunoSEQ multiplex PCR; TCRdb's copy keeps in-frame clones and lacks some. Here the sample spans about 110,000 clones, roughly 92% being singletons. The material was peripheral blood, obtained 28 days after the second AZD1222 dose. Source of these receptors: an adult who received the AZD1222 COVID-19 vaccine. CDR3s include the opening cysteine and the closing phenylalanine or tryptophan. A D gene is named only where the DNA matches it firmly. Size values are once, few and many counts, or a class for expanded clones, and some rows have none.

cdr3_nt cdr3_aa j_call v_call clone_size d_call
TGTGCCAGCAGCTTAGTTGGCCCGGACAGCGTAATTCAGTACTTC CASSLVGPDSVIQYF TRBJ2-4 TRBV7-2 NA NA
TGTGCCAGCAGCTCCCGGACAGGGGAGAAGGGAGAAAAACTGTTTTTT CASSSRTGEKGEKLFF TRBJ1-4 TRBV11-2 NA TRBD1
TGTGCCAGCACGATCCGGGCCCTAGCGGGGACTAATGAGCAGTTCTTC CASTIRALAGTNEQFF TRBJ2-1 TRBV5-4 NA TRBD2
TGTGCCAGTACGGGAGATAGCAATCAGCCCCAGCATTTT CASTGDSNQPQHF TRBJ1-5 TRBV2 NA NA
TGCGCCAGCAGCTTAGGCAGGAACTATGGCTACACCTTC CASSLGRNYGYTF TRBJ1-2 TRBV5-1 NA NA
TGTGCCACCAACGACAGGAGCGACTATAGCTACACCTTC CATNDRSDYSYTF TRBJ1-2 TRBV19 NA NA
TGTGCCAGCAGCTTGAAAGGGGAGTTCCAAGAGACCCAGTACTTC CASSLKGEFQETQYF TRBJ2-5 TRBV5-4 NA NA
TGCAGTGCTAGAGTCGACTATGGCTACACCTTC CSARVDYGYTF TRBJ1-2 TRBV20-1 NA NA
TGTGCCAGCAGAGGGAATATGAACACTGAAGCTTTCTTT CASRGNMNTEAFF TRBJ1-1 TRBV6-4 NA NA
TGTGCCAGCAGCACGCCATACAATGAGCAGTTCTTC CASSTPYNEQFF TRBJ2-1 TRBV2 NA NA
TGTGCCAGCAGCACAGCTAACTACGAGCAGTACTTC CASSTANYEQYF TRBJ2-7 TRBV7-2 NA NA
TGCGCCAGCAGCCAAGCGGCCCGAGGACACCGATTCTATGGCTACACCTTC CASSQAARGHRFYGYTF TRBJ1-2 TRBV4-3 NA NA
TGCAGCGTTGGCGAGCGTAGGGGCCGCTTAGATTTT CSVGERRGRLDF TRBJ1-3 TRBV29-1 NA NA
TGCGCCAGCAGCCAAGCCCTTAGCACAGATACGCAGTATTTT CASSQALSTDTQYF TRBJ2-3 TRBV4-3 NA NA
TGTGCCAGCAGCTTAGGCGGCAGGGTAGTGACCGGGGAGCTGTTTTTT CASSLGGRVVTGELFF TRBJ2-2 TRBV7-6 NA NA
TGTGCCAGCAGTTACCCTTGGGGGGGGAGCAATGAGCAGTTCTTC CASSYPWGGSNEQFF TRBJ2-1 TRBV6-2/TRBV6-3 NA TRBD2
TGTGCCTGGAGTTCTGCCACTAGCGGGTTTCACACAGATACGCAGTATTTT CAWSSATSGFHTDTQYF TRBJ2-3 TRBV30 few TRBD2